Here is one TCR beta chain with its context. The CDR3 extends over 16 amino acids. Per germline, CDR1 MGHRA and CDR2 YSYEKL. V shed 0 bases and J shed 2 bases, with 14 bases lying between them. The data originate from a study of technical replicates of blood from several donors. Sequenced by immunoSEQ multiplex PCR; TCRdb stores in-frame clones only, minus some. Counted here are roughly 93,000 clones, approximately 95% occurring once; the ten biggest clones make up about 0.26%. The chain employs TRBV4-1 and TRBJ2-7, with D perhaps matching TRBD1 (5 bases). Sequenced: T cells isolated from PBMCs. This clonotype was sampled from a human donor in good health. CDR3 in amino acids: CASSQDWAGYTYEQYF. Here the CDR3 DNA reads TGCGCCAGCAGCCAAGATTGGGCAGGGTACACCTACGAGCAGTACTTC.